The 28 T cell receptor beta chains reported below all come from one sample, sequenced in a study of CD8 T cells in Susac syndrome. RNA in amounts of roughly 0.5 to 1 ug was reverse transcribed with random hexamers. TCRdb reanalysed the immunoSEQ multiplex PCR reads using MiXCR and keeps one entry per CDR3 protein. The sample has roughly 140,000 distinct CDR3 sequences; about 95% are singletons. Sequenced material: CD8+ T cells from PBMCs. Receptors were obtained from a human donor with multiple sclerosis.

The J gene is TRBJ2-3, the V gene TRBV9, with 7 bases identical to TRBD1. Germline CDR1 is SGDLS and CDR2 is YYNGEE. CDR3 size: 15 residues. V shed 1 base, J shed 0 bases, and the junction held 2 bases outside the gene matches. Here the CDR3 reads CASSVSGQSTDTQYF. Here the CDR3 DNA reads TGTGCCAGCAGCGTATCGGGACAGAGCACAGATACGCAGTATTTT.

The V gene is TRBV30, the J gene TRBJ1-1; tentative D call: TRBD1 (5 bases). V was cut by 5 bases and J by 5 bases, with 15 bases left in between. Germline loops: CDR1 GTSNPN, CDR2 SVGIG (reference sequence). The CDR3 is 13 residues long. The CDR3 region is CAWDGTVGTEAFF. CDR3 DNA: TGTGCCTGGGACGGGACGGTAGGGACTGAAGCTTTCTTT.

This chain joins TRBV12-3 or TRBV12-4 and TRBJ2-5, with D tentatively TRBD2 (7 bases). The CDR3 is made up of 15 amino acids. The V end lost 3 bases, the J end lost 4 bases, and 15 bases lay between the germline ends. For the CDR3, the DNA is TGTGCCAGCAGTTTCGGCGGGGGCCGTGGAGAGACCCAGTACTTC. Its translation: CASSFGGGRGETQYF.

V usage is TRBV20-1 and J usage is TRBJ2-1; 9 nucleotides align to TRBD1. This CDR3 region has 14 residues. The germline V gene has CDR1 DFQATT and CDR2 SNEGSKA (reference sequence). V was clipped by 3 bases and J by 12 bases; unmatched bases: 12. The CDR3 sequence is CSARGTGTKFRQFF. The CDR3 bases are TGCAGTGCTAGGGGGACAGGGACCAAATTTAGGCAGTTCTTC.

This chain connects TRBV9 to TRBJ2-2, with D unresolved. This CDR3 is built from 13 residues. Germline CDR1 and CDR2: SGDLS and YYNGEE. Trimming cost V 5 bases and J 1 base, with 6 bases left between them. CDR3 DNA sequence: TGTGCCAGCAGTTCCCAGAACACCGGGGAGCTGTTTTTT. Residues: CASSSQNTGELFF.

The chain carries TRBV20-1 and TRBJ1-5; D not resolved. This CDR3 contains 13 residues. Looked up from germline, CDR1 is DFQATT and CDR2 is SNEGSKA (reference sequence). V gave up 6 bases and J gave up 4 bases, with 13 bases separating them. The CDR3, as DNA: TGCAGTGCCCTCCGTACCTTAAATCAGCCCCAGCATTTT. It codes for CSALRTLNQPQHF.

V gene TRBV15 combines with J gene TRBJ1-2, with 10 positions matching TRBD1. Unmatched junction bases numbered 5, after V lost 7 bases and J lost 3 bases. The CDR3 is 14 residues long. Per germline, CDR1 LNHNV and CDR2 YYDKDF (reference sequence). This CDR3 is CATNPTGGYYGYTF. The CDR3 coding sequence is TGTGCCACCAACCCGACAGGGGGCTACTATGGCTACACCTTC.

The chain links TRBV2 to TRBJ1-2; D is unresolved. CDR1 and CDR2 (germline): SNHLY, FYNNEI. V was trimmed by 6 bases and J by 7 bases, leaving 9 bases between them. CDR3 length: 11 amino acids. CDR3 protein: CASRQSPGYTF. CDR3 nucleotide sequence: TGTGCCAGCAGACAGTCGCCTGGCTACACCTTC.

The sample holds one count of this clonotype. The genes are TRBV29-1 and TRBJ2-7, with a tentative D call TRBD2 (5 bases). The CDR3 totals 14 residues. The germline CDR1 and CDR2 sequences are SQVTM and ANQGSEA. Trimming removed 3 bases from V and 2 bases from J, with 14 bases in between. CDR3 sequence: CSVEGAGPTYEQYF. CDR3 coding DNA: TGCAGCGTTGAGGGAGCTGGGCCGACCTACGAGCAGTACTTC.

The chain carries TRBV7-9 and TRBJ2-7; no firm D call. Germline values: CDR1 SEHNR, CDR2 FQNEAQ (reference sequence). CDR3 length: 13 residues. V lost 5 bases and J lost 3, with 11 bases in between. CDR3 in DNA: TGTGCCAGCAGCCATATACAGAGCTACGAGCAGTACTTC. Protein sequence: CASSHIQSYEQYF.

This chain uses TRBV27 with TRBJ1-1; a weak D match, TRBD1 (6 bases). Germline assignment: CDR1 MNHEY and CDR2 SMNVEV (reference sequence). Deletions cut 8 bases from V and 6 bases from J, with 22 bases between. The CDR3 contains 15 residues. CDR3 region: CASQQFIGGAPEAFF. DNA for the CDR3: TGTGCCAGCCAGCAGTTTATCGGGGGGGCCCCTGAAGCTTTCTTT.

The rearrangement uses TRBV4-1 and TRBJ1-2; D is possibly TRBD1 (5 bases). Germline V gene data show CDR1 as MGHRA and CDR2 as YSYEKL. The CDR3 loop spans 16 amino acids. V lost 4 bases and J lost 3, with 18 bases in between. The CDR3: CASSPGPGYWDYGYTF. CDR3 in DNA: TGCGCCAGCAGCCCCGGTCCAGGGTACTGGGACTATGGCTACACCTTC.

The chain joins TRBV2 to TRBJ1-2; no definite D call. This CDR3 contains 17 residues. Germline CDR1 SNHLY, CDR2 FYNNEI. The V end was cut by 0 bases, the J end by 4 bases, with 18 bases between. CDR3 sequence (DNA): TGTGCCAGCAGTGAAGCGAGAGGGATATTAATTCGCTATGGCTACACCTTC. It encodes CASSEARGILIRYGYTF. Complete variable domain (other parts from reference TRBV2 and TRBJ1-2): EPEVTQTPSHQVTQMGQEVILRCVPISNHLYFYWYRQILGQKVEFLVSFYNNEISEKSEIFDDQFSVERPDGSNFTLKIRSTKLEDSAMYFCASSEARGILIRYGYTFGSGTRLTVV.

The chain combines TRBV3-1 with TRBJ2-5, with TRBD2 matching over 10 bases. Unmatched junction bases numbered 10, after V lost 11 bases and J lost 4 bases. CDR3 length: 14 residues. Per the germline V gene, CDR1 is LGHDT and CDR2 is YNNKEL (reference sequence). The CDR3, as DNA: TGTGCCCGAGGGGGCCCTAGCGGGGGAGAGACCCAGTACTTC. It encodes CARGGPSGGETQYF.

V and J are TRBV2 and TRBJ1-1, with D possibly matching TRBD1 (5 bases). V was shortened by 6 bases and J by 1 base, with 12 bases between the two germline ends. Per germline, CDR1 SNHLY and CDR2 FYNNEI. CDR3 length: 14 residues. The CDR3 sequence: CASRGKTENTEAFF. CDR3 coding DNA: TGTGCCAGCAGAGGGAAGACAGAGAACACTGAAGCTTTCTTT. Looking up the rest from reference TRBV2 and TRBJ1-1 gives the full variable domain: EPEVTQTPSHQVTQMGQEVILRCVPISNHLYFYWYRQILGQKVEFLVSFYNNEISEKSEIFDDQFSVERPDGSNFTLKIRSTKLEDSAMYFCASRGKTENTEAFFGQGTRLTVV.

The V call is TRBV30, the J call TRBJ1-6; TRBD1 matches 7 bases. The CDR3 contains 13 residues. Looked up from germline, CDR1 is GTSNPN and CDR2 is SVGIG (reference sequence). V shed 1 base and J 10 bases; nucleotides not matched to a gene: 4. The CDR3 DNA reads as TGTGCCTGGAGTGGACAGGGAGTGTCACCCCTCCACTTT. It translates to CAWSGQGVSPLHF.

The rearrangement uses TRBV2 and TRBJ2-1, with D hard to call. This CDR3 spans 12 amino acids. The germline CDR1 and CDR2 sequences are SNHLY and FYNNEI. V dropped 8 bases and J dropped 4 bases, with 9 bases sitting between them. CDR3 protein: CASGSQYNEQFF. CDR3 DNA: TGTGCCAGCGGCTCACAGTACAATGAGCAGTTCTTC.

The chain employs TRBV5-1 and TRBJ2-3; 8 positions agree with TRBD1. The J segment lost 4 bases and the V segment lost 0 bases, leaving 4 bases of the junction unmatched. The CDR3 spans 15 residues. Germline V gene data show CDR1 as SGHRS and CDR2 as YFSETQ. The CDR3, as DNA: TGCGCCAGCAGCTTGGCCTCCAGGGGGCCAGATACGCAGTATTTT. Protein sequence: CASSLASRGPDTQYF.

The chain joins TRBV19 to TRBJ1-1, with TRBD1 matching over 8 bases. Germline V CDR1 and CDR2: LNHDA, SQIVND (reference sequence). The CDR3 loop spans 15 amino acids. V dropped 1 base and J dropped 1; count of bases not matched to a gene: 2. The CDR3 DNA reads TGTGCCAGTAGTATAGTCGGGACAGGGAACACTGAAGCTTTCTTT. It codes for CASSIVGTGNTEAFF.

The V gene is TRBV19, the J gene TRBJ1-2; weak D call: TRBD1 (5 bases). The length of the CDR3 is 14 residues. Germline V CDR1 and CDR2: LNHDA, SQIVND (reference sequence). Trimming pared 6 bases from V and 7 bases from J, leaving 18 bases between. DNA for the CDR3: TGTGCCAGTAGCGCCTCGCAGGGTTTCAGTGGCTACACCTTC. Its translation: CASSASQGFSGYTF.

V usage is TRBV9 and J usage is TRBJ1-4, with D perhaps TRBD1 (6 bases). V was trimmed by 3 bases and J by 7 bases, leaving 13 bases between them. The CDR3 loop spans 14 amino acids. Germline assignment: CDR1 SGDLS and CDR2 YYNGEE. CDR3 DNA: TGTGCCAGCAGCGGGGGGGGACACGGTGAAAAACTGTTTTTT. This gives the protein CASSGGGHGEKLFF.

The genes are TRBV7-9 and TRBJ1-6; D might be TRBD1 (6 bases). The CDR3 is 18 amino acids. Germline CDR1 is SEHNR and CDR2 is FQNEAQ (reference sequence). V gave up 5 bases and J gave up 8 bases, with 25 bases separating them. The CDR3 protein is CASSHSPGAPGSDSPLHF. The CDR3 DNA is TGTGCCAGCAGCCATTCACCAGGGGCCCCCGGTAGTGATTCACCCCTCCACTTT.

This rearrangement joins TRBV30 to TRBJ1-1; unclear D gene. Per the germline V gene, CDR1 is GTSNPN and CDR2 is SVGIG (reference sequence). The CDR3 has 11 amino acids. Trimming shortened V by 4 bases and J by 6 bases, and 9 bases separated the two germline ends. The CDR3, as DNA: TGTGCCTGGACCCACGGCGCTGAAGCTTTCTTT. Its translation: CAWTHGAEAFF.

This clonotype occurred once. The rearrangement links TRBV2 to TRBJ2-7, with D perhaps being TRBD1 or TRBD2 (5 bases each). This CDR3 comprises 14 residues. V shed 9 bases and J shed 5 bases, with 20 bases lying between them. The germline V gene has CDR1 SNHLY and CDR2 FYNNEI. CDR3 loop: CASTIGILGDEQYF. The CDR3 nucleotides are TGTGCCAGTACAATCGGCATACTGGGGGACGAGCAGTACTTC.

This sequence joins TRBV9 and TRBJ2-2, with 7 bases identical to TRBD1. CDR3 length equals 15 residues. Germline lookup yields CDR1 SGDLS and CDR2 YYNGEE. V lost 4 bases to trimming and J lost 3 bases; unmatched junction nucleotides: 6. CDR3 protein: CASSIGTVDTGELFF. The CDR3 DNA reads as TGTGCCAGCAGCATCGGGACAGTTGACACCGGGGAGCTGTTTTTT.

V usage is TRBV25-1 and J usage is TRBJ1-3; no definite D call. The ends were cut back, 6 bases at V and 4 bases at J, with 13 bases in the middle. The V gene's germline CDR1 is MGHDK and CDR2 SYGVNS. The length of the CDR3 is 14 residues. CDR3 nucleotide sequence: TGTGCCAGCAGCCCGGAAGTGTGGGGAAACACCATATATTTT. Translation gives CASSPEVWGNTIYF.

The V call is TRBV7-9, the J call TRBJ1-1; D gene unclear. The germline gives CDR1 SEHNR, CDR2 FQNEAQ (reference sequence). The CDR3 spans 15 residues. V lost 4 bases and J lost 1, with 13 bases in between. The CDR3 sequence is CASSSSKSPNTEAFF. Here the CDR3 DNA reads TGTGCCAGCAGCTCCTCTAAGAGCCCGAACACTGAAGCTTTCTTT.

The genes are TRBV5-1 and TRBJ2-7; D remains ambiguous. The CDR3 consists of 14 residues. The V end lost 0 bases, the J end lost 5 bases, and 12 bases lay between the germline ends. Germline V gene data show CDR1 as SGHRS and CDR2 as YFSETQ. Here the CDR3 reads CASSLDWGNDEQYV. The CDR3, as DNA: TGCGCCAGCAGCTTGGATTGGGGAAACGACGAGCAGTACGTC.